The clone carrying this TCR beta chain was seen ten or more times. Antigen unknown. The entry originates in a study of regulatory T cells in long-lasting Graves disease. Time point here: newly diagnosed GD, antithyroid drugs for less than 3 months. With RNA extracted from PBMCs as input, the TCR library was made. Through Arm-PCR of CDR3 regions and iRepertoire HTBI primers, TCR beta libraries were built. MiXCR, run by TCRdb on the multiplex PCR reads, gives a single entry per CDR3 protein. Of hundreds of thousands of distinct CDR3 sequences in the sample, about a sixth are singletons; the top ten hold 25% to 30%. Broader study findings: A limited number of samples was an acknowledged limitation. TRBV28, TRBJ1-2 and TRBJ2-5 were favored in persistent disease.

The germline V gene encodes CDR1 DFQATT and CDR2 SNEGSKA (reference sequence). Germline trimming cut 5 bases from V and 7 bases from J; bases unmatched to any gene: 6. The CDR3 length is 13 residues. This same sample was also taken into another study, of T cells in Graves' hyperthyroidism and ophthalmopathy. That report notes: A patient was excluded if there was uncontrolled infection, other autoimmune disease, pregnancy or lactation. Classification by a 13 V-J model distinguished ophthalmopathy from stable hyperthyroidism.

This TCR derives from a man aged 35-49 years with Graves disease. Here the sequenced sample was peripheral blood mononuclear cells (PBMCs), taken at new diagnosis, from a patient treated with antithyroid drugs. The chain employs TRBV20-1 and TRBJ1-5, with 9 nucleotides matching TRBD1. For the CDR3, the DNA is TGCAGTGCTCCTGACAGGGGGGGACAGCCCCAGCATTTT. Amino acids: CSAPDRGGQPQHF.